This T cell receptor beta chain was captured by sequencing in a study of blood T cell repertoires in COVID-19. Measured with immunoSEQ multiplex PCR; TCRdb has only the in-frame clones, and not every one. The sample lists over 120,000 clones, about 90% occurring once. Germline CDR1 is MGHRA and CDR2 is YSYEKL. The CDR3 is 17 residues long. V was shortened by 0 bases and J by 4 bases, with 16 bases between the two germline ends. The origin of this receptor is a middle-aged man who had recovered from COVID-19. The source material was peripheral blood. The genes are TRBV4-1 and TRBJ1-3, with D perhaps TRBD1 (6 bases). The CDR3 DNA follows: TGCGCCAGCAGCCAAGATGCAGGGGCGCGCCGAGGAAACACCATATATTTT. Its translation: CASSQDAGARRGNTIYF.